The clone carrying this T cell receptor beta chain was picked up a small number of times. This CDR3 spans 16 amino acids. With V trimmed by 4 bases and J by 7 bases, 10 bases remained unmatched. This record belongs to a study of blood T cell repertoires in COVID-19. Looking at the study overall: Acute and convalescent COVID-19 specimens originated in the United States, Italy and Spain.

TCRdb's copy holds only in-frame clones and misses some; the assay was immunoSEQ multiplex PCR. Of around 300,000 clones in the sample, about nine tenths were seen once. Participants' reported clinical history set cohort assignment. Cohort 3 recovered donors had two negative PCRs, clearance, or symptom resolution. Sequences were obtained from PBMCs or T cells enriched from blood (not recorded which). V is TRBV23-1 and J is TRBJ1-6, with 7 bases that match TRBD1. TRBV23-1 is identified as an open reading frame with a role that is uncertain. The source is a woman aged 60-75 years who had recovered from COVID-19. Here the CDR3 reads CASSLRGPRGNSPLHF. DNA of the CDR3: TGCGCCAGCAGTCTGAGGGGGCCCAGGGGGAATTCACCCCTCCACTTT.